What follows are 5 T cell receptor beta chains derived from one specimen sequenced in a study of tumor-infiltrating lymphocytes in primary liver carcinoma. From unsorted bulk tissue weighing about 20-32 mg, DNA and RNA were co-extracted. With a constant-region primer, TCR beta cDNA was made from around 520 ng of total RNA. Modified slightly, ARM-PCR produced TCR beta libraries over three nested multiplex PCR rounds. For around 11 cycles apiece, the opening two PCR rounds ran with TRBV1-TRBV30 forward primers and a C-beta reverse primer. TCRdb called the multiplex PCR reads again in MiXCR, with one record for every CDR3 protein. The table shows about 92,000 distinct CDR3 sequences, with less than 75% occurring only once. The source material was tumor-adjacent normal liver tissue. The receptors here all came from a man aged 35 to 55 with primary liver carcinoma and hepatitis B virus infection.

A word on this clonotype: The conserved phenylalanine or tryptophan is not found at the CDR3 terminus, so this likely reflects a read error. Because the CDR3's place on the DNA is in doubt, the DNA is left out and the CDR3 is given as listed by TCRdb. This sequence joins TRBV12-2 and TRBJ2-1; the table's D call, TRBD1, was not checked against the DNA. TRBV12-2 is a documented pseudogene. 15 amino acids form the CDR3, both terminal residues included. CDR3 residues: CASRLGKTGCNEQFL.

With regard to this clonotype: Possible read error: a much larger clone is one base away. The V gene is TRBV12-3 or TRBV12-4, the J gene TRBJ1-5; 7 bases align to TRBD1. There are 14 residues in the CDR3. J gave up 3 bases and V 8 bases, and 7 bases lay outside the gene matches. CDR3 in amino acids: CASGTAYINQPQHF. For the CDR3, the DNA is TGTGCCAGCGGGACAGCTTATATCAATCAGCCCCAGCATTTT.

This clonotype was seen repeatedly, ten times or more. This chain joins TRBV12-3 or TRBV12-4 and TRBJ2-2, with D perhaps TRBD1 (5 bases). V was cut by 5 bases and J by 5 bases, with 12 bases left in between. The CDR3 has 14 residues. In DNA form, the CDR3 reads TGTGCCAGCAGTCATTCAGGGAAAACCGGGGAGCTGTTTTTT. It yields the protein CASSHSGKTGELFF.

The gene calls are TRBV29-1 and TRBJ2-3; D perhaps matches TRBD2 (5 bases). This CDR3 region has 14 residues. From germline, CDR1 is SQVTM and CDR2 ANQGSEA. With 6 bases removed from V and 2 bases from J, the gap between germline ends came to 15 bases. The CDR3 sequence: CSVVTSGDTDTQYF. The CDR3 region has the DNA TGCAGCGTCGTTACTAGTGGGGACACAGATACGCAGTATTTT.

As concerns this clonotype: The junction does not match germline at one end; this may be a read error. The genes are TRBV11-2 and TRBJ2-1, with 8 bases identical to TRBD2. CDR1 is SGHAT and CDR2 is FQNNGV in the germline V gene. The CDR3 length is 16 residues. The CDR3 bases are TGTGTCAGCAGCTTGGATATCGGACTAGCCGTGGGTGAGCAATTCTTC. It yields the protein CVSSLDIGLAVGEQFF. The full variable domain, completed using reference TRBV11-2 and TRBJ2-1, is EAGVAQSPRYKIIEKRQSVAFWCNPISGHATLYWYQQILGQGPKLLIQFQNNGVVDDSQLPKDRFSAERLKGVDSTLKIQPAKLEDSAVYLCVSSLDIGLAVGEQFFGPGTRLTVL.